This passage covers 7 T cell receptor beta chains from one sample sequenced in a study of early T cells in non-severe SARS-CoV-2 infection. TCRdb ran MiXCR on the 5' RACE reads and lists one entry per CDR3 protein. The data show approximately 70,000 distinct CDR3 sequences, over 9% seen once. Here the sequenced sample was whole blood, taken at baseline. The receptors here all came from an adult who was a healthcare worker with PCR-confirmed SARS-CoV-2 infection or an uninfected control (not recorded which).

Only a few counts were recorded for this clonotype. V usage is TRBV12-2 and J usage is TRBJ2-4. TRBV12-2 is termed a pseudogene. This CDR3 region has 18 residues. The CDR3 sequence: CASRPYYNQKCSKNIQYF. The DNA for the CDR3 is TGTGCAAGTCGCCCATATTATAACCAGAAATGTTCCAAAAACATTCAGTACTTC.

The chain is built from TRBV6-1 and TRBJ2-3, with TRBD1 matching over 9 bases. The germline gives CDR1 MNHNS, CDR2 SASEGT. This CDR3 region has 14 residues. With 6 bases clipped from V and 5 bases from J, the junction kept 6 bases outside the gene matches. The CDR3 DNA sequence: TGTGCCAGCAGCGCGACAGGGGGATTAGATACGCAGTATTTT. Protein product: CASSATGGLDTQYF.

This clonotype has just a few counts. The CDR3 bases are TGCAGCGTTGCGAGACAATTGAACACTGAAGCTTTCTTT. Its translation is CSVARQLNTEAFF. The chain is built from TRBV29-1 and TRBJ1-1; no definite D call. Trimming cost V 4 bases and J 0 bases, with 9 bases left between them. CDR1 is SQVTM and CDR2 is ANQGSEA in the germline V gene. The CDR3 consists of 13 residues.

This clonotype turned up a few times. V usage is TRBV12-5 and J usage is TRBJ1-5; D is undetermined. The CDR3 is 13 residues long. Germline values: CDR1 LGHNT, CDR2 FRNRAP. With 6 bases removed from V and 10 bases from J, the gap between germline ends came to 16 bases. DNA for the CDR3: TGTGCTAGTGGAGCAGGAACGTATATCCCCCAGCATTTT. Protein product: CASGAGTYIPQHF.

The gene calls are TRBV6-2 or TRBV6-3 and TRBJ2-5, with TRBD1 matching 7 bases. Germline assignment: CDR1 MNHEY and CDR2 SVGEGT. V trimming: 8 bases; J trimming: 2 bases; junction bases outside the gene matches: 5. This CDR3 comprises 13 residues. CDR3 loop: CASRDSPQETQYF. The DNA of the CDR3 is TGTGCCAGCCGGGACAGTCCGCAAGAGACCCAGTACTTC.

Many counts were recorded for this clonotype. The rearrangement joins TRBV7-8 to TRBJ2-7; D call uncertain. Trimming stripped 0 bases from V and 6 bases from J, with 6 bases between. The CDR3 is made up of 12 amino acids. The germline gives CDR1 SGHVS, CDR2 FQNEAQ. CDR3 sequence reads: CASSLALGEQYF. DNA for the CDR3: TGTGCCAGCAGCTTAGCTCTAGGCGAGCAGTACTTC.

There are many counts of this clonotype. Written as DNA, the CDR3 is TGTGCCAGCAGCCCACCCAGCAGGAATGAGCAGTTCTTC. Encoded protein: CASSPPSRNEQFF. The genes are TRBV7-9 and TRBJ2-1; D uncertain. The V gene's germline CDR1 is SEHNR and CDR2 FQNEAQ (reference sequence). The CDR3 spans 13 residues. V lost 5 bases, J lost 7 bases, and 12 bases lay in between.